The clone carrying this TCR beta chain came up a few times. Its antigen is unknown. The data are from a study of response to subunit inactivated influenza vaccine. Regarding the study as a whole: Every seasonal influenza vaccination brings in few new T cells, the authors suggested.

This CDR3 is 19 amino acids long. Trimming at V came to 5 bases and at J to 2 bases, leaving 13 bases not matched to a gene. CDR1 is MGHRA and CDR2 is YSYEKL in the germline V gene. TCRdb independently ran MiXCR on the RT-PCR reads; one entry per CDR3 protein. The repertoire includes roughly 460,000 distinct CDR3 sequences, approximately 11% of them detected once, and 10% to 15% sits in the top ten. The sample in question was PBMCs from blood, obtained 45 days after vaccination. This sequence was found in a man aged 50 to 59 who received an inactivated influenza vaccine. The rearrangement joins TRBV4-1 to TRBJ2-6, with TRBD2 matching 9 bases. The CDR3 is CASSSGASGERPGANVLTF. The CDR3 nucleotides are TGCGCCAGCAGCAGTGGGGCTAGCGGGGAGAGACCTGGGGCCAACGTCCTGACTTTC.